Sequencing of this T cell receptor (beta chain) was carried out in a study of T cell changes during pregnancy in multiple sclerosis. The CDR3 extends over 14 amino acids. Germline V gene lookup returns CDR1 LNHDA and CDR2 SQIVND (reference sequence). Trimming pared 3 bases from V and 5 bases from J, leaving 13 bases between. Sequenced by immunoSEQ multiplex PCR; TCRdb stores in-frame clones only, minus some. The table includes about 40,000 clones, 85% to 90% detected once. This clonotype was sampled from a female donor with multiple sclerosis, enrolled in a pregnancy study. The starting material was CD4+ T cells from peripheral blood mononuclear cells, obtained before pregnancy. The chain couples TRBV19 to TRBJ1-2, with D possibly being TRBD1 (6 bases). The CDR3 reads CASSIQQGGYGYTF. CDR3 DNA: TGTGCCAGTAGTATTCAACAGGGTGGATATGGCTACACCTTC.